These 6 T cell receptor beta chains share one sample of origin, sequenced in a study of beta chain features in type 1 diabetes. Expressed TCRB transcripts were sequenced because the entire RNA isolate underwent reverse transcription. Measured with immunoSEQ multiplex PCR; TCRdb has only the in-frame clones, and not every one. The sample has fewer than 200,000 clones; around 10% are singletons. No antigen has been identified for these receptors. Study-level results: Moderate yet significant TCRB CDR3 shortening was seen in Type 1 diabetes patients in all four CD4+ subsets.

What was sequenced was central memory CD4+ T cells from blood. The receptors were sampled from a man aged 30 to 39 with type 1 diabetes.

The chain combines TRBV2 with TRBJ1-2; tentative D call: TRBD1 (5 bases). Per germline, CDR1 SNHLY and CDR2 FYNNEI. CDR3 size: 13 residues. V shed 1 base and J shed 7 bases, with 10 bases lying between them. The CDR3 loop is CASSEVWGGGYTF. The CDR3 region has the DNA TGTGCCAGCAGTGAAGTATGGGGCGGTGGCTACACCTTC.

V and J are TRBV14 and TRBJ1-1; TRBD1 matches 9 bases. The CDR3 sequence is 13 residues long. The J segment lost 10 bases and the V segment lost 7 bases, leaving 10 bases of the junction unmatched. Germline assignment: CDR1 SGHDN and CDR2 FVKESK. The CDR3 is CASNLQGAIGAFF. The DNA for the CDR3 is TGTGCCAGCAATTTACAGGGGGCGATCGGAGCTTTCTTT.

The J gene is TRBJ2-7, the V gene TRBV27; 7 bases are a match to TRBD1. The CDR3 totals 21 residues. V was clipped by 11 bases and J by 6 bases; unmatched bases: 37. Germline CDR1 is MNHEY and CDR2 is SMNVEV (reference sequence). The CDR3 bases are TGTGCCCGATACCCCACGAGGGGGCGCTTACTAGACGGAACTACTAACTCCGAGCAGTACTTC. Encoded protein: CARYPTRGRLLDGTTNSEQYF.

V and J are TRBV7-9 and TRBJ2-1, with TRBD1 matching over 8 bases. The trim removed 3 bases at V and 5 bases at J, leaving 0 bases unmatched. CDR1 and CDR2 (germline): SEHNR, FQNEAQ (reference sequence). The CDR3 sequence is 13 residues long. The CDR3 reads CASSLGQDNEQFF. CDR3 nucleotides: TGTGCCAGCAGCTTGGGACAGGACAATGAGCAGTTCTTC.

This chain joins TRBV7-2 and TRBJ2-1; TRBD2 aligns across 9 bases. J lost 4 bases, V lost 5 bases, and 9 bases had no gene match. Looked up from germline, CDR1 is SGHTA and CDR2 is FQGNSA. This CDR3 has 16 residues. The CDR3: CASSRWPSGTYNEQFF. CDR3 DNA sequence: TGTGCCAGCAGCCGCTGGCCTAGCGGGACTTACAATGAGCAGTTCTTC.

This clone appeared a few times. This chain links TRBV30 with TRBJ1-1; tentative D call: TRBD1 (6 bases). The length of the CDR3 is 14 residues. Trimming cost V 5 bases and J 1 base, with 14 bases left between them. Germline CDR1 GTSNPN, CDR2 SVGIG (reference sequence). In DNA, the CDR3 is TGTGCCTGGTGTCGTCCAGGGGCGAACACTGAAGCTTTCTTT. It encodes CAWCRPGANTEAFF.